This entry describes one T cell receptor beta chain. The antigen this receptor binds is unknown. Per-base qualities were not stored, and no clone one base away is much larger. The source of the sample is a study of blood T cell repertoires in COVID-19 (dated by TCRdb to about 2020). A note on the overall study: Samples covering the acute and convalescent phases of COVID-19 were provided by collaborators in the United States, Italy and Spain. The material from the prospective study consisted of cDNA or gDNA derived from T cells, B-cell-depleted T cells, or PBMCs. The dataset comprised deeply sampled blood TCRbeta repertoires from subjects exposed to, actively infected with, or recovered from COVID-19. The repertoires were released in a freely available public database intended as a resource for research on the immune response to SARS-CoV-2. Samples came from the ongoing ImmuneRACE study (first 160 participants) plus 1,254 subjects from 6 global collaborators. Nearly every sample came with metadata listing a de-identified subject ID, COVID-19 status, age in years and sex. Where available, HLA class I and class II types were taken from metadata supplied by the sample provider and were not determined by assay-based typing. Summary of the overall study and its limitations: How much clinical and demographic metadata was included differed by source and by participant, and the metadata was provided uncurated.

Trimming takes 2 bases off V and 9 bases off J; junction bases not matched to a gene: 6. The CDR3 goes from the cysteine to the phenylalanine over 14 residues. The only DNA kept is the CDR3, 42 bases in frame from the first base. Taken from the germline V gene, the CDR1 and CDR2 loops are MRHNA and SNTAGT. The collaborating institutions used their own protocols to collect whole blood in K2EDTA tubes. For TCRbeta analysis, collaborator samples were shipped as frozen whole blood, as isolated PBMCs, or as DNA extracted from either sample type. The immunoSEQ Assay, a bias-controlled multiplex PCR, was used to amplify TCRbeta CDR3 regions from genomic DNA. From the authors' description of their analysis: Within the assay, amplification of reference gene primers was used to estimate how many nucleated cells each sample contained. To quantify the absolute abundance of each unique TCRbeta CDR3 rearrangement, sequence reads were collapsed and filtered. Productive Simpson clonality was computed per sample as the square root of Simpson's diversity index over productive rearrangements. Here the immuneACCESS table is served through TCRdb, limited to in-frame sequences with V and J called. Missing clones are a known gap in these copies; in checked studies unresolved V genes cover under half, and the rest lacks a known reason. Clonal size and the V and J genes are those of that table, whereas D and trimming came from the DNA. The sample table holds 80,000 to 95,000 clones, of which about 85% were seen once. The top ten constitute 9.5% to 15% of the sample.

Specimen: peripheral blood. Rearrangement joined TRBV6-4 to TRBJ2-3; TRBD2 lines up with 9 middle nucleotides. This TCR came from a human donor in a cohort sampled during active COVID-19. The CDR3 reads as follows: CASSDGTSIRTQYF. The nucleotide sequence reads TGTGCCAGCAGTGACGGGACTAGCATCAGAACGCAGTATTTT.